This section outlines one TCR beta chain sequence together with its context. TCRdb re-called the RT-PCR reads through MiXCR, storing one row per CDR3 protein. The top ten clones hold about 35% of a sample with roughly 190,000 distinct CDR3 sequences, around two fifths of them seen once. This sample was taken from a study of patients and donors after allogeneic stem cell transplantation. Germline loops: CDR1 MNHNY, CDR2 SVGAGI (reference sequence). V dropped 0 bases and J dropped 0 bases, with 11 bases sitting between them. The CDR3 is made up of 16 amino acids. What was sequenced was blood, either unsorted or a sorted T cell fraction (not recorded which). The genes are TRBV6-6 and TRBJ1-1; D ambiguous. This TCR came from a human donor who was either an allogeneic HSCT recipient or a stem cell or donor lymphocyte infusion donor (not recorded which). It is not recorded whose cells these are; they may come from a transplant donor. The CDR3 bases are TGTGCCAGCAGTTACTCTGCCAGAAGCATGAACACTGAAGCTTTCTTT. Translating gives CASSYSARSMNTEAFF.